These 29 T cell receptor beta chains were sequenced from one sample in a study of T cells in Graves' hyperthyroidism and ophthalmopathy. RNA transcripts gave rise to amplified TCR beta CDR3 regions. The HTBI primer set served for first-round RT-PCR of the TCR CDR3. TCRdb re-called the multiplex PCR reads with MiXCR, one entry per CDR3 protein. Of approximately 600,000 distinct CDR3 sequences listed, approximately 15% are singletons. The sample was blood. These receptors originate from a woman aged 25-40 years with Graves' hyperthyroidism that later progressed to Graves' ophthalmopathy.

This clonotype was detected ten times or more. The junction departs from germline at one end; a sequencing error may be responsible. This rearrangement joins TRBV5-1 to TRBJ2-5, with D hard to call. The CDR3 is made up of 13 amino acids. From germline, CDR1 is SGHRS and CDR2 YFSETQ. CDR3 nucleotides: TGTGCCAGCAGTTTCAGTGGAAAAGAGACCCAGTACTTC. This translates into CASSFSGKETQYF. The complete variable domain, with remaining parts taken from reference TRBV5-1 and TRBJ2-5, reads KAGVTQTPRYLIKTRGQQVTLSCSPISGHRSVSWYQQTPGQGLQFLFEYFSETQRNKGNFPGRFSGRQFSNSRSEMNVSTLELGDSALYLCASSFSGKETQYFGPGTRLLVL.

This clonotype was counted at least ten times. This chain joins TRBV7-2 and TRBJ1-1; TRBD1 aligns across 7 bases. J lost 4 bases, V lost 4 bases, and 9 bases had no gene match. The V gene's germline CDR1 is SGHTA and CDR2 FQGNSA. This CDR3 region has 15 residues. For the CDR3, the DNA is TGTGCCAGCAGCTCCCCGGACAGGCGGGGCACTGAAGCTTTCTTT. The encoded protein is CASSSPDRRGTEAFF.

In its sample, this clonotype was seen many times. The rearrangement links TRBV7-2 to TRBJ2-2; 10 bases line up with TRBD2. This CDR3 region has 17 residues. Looked up from germline, CDR1 is SGHTA and CDR2 is FQGNSA. J lost 6 bases, V lost 3 bases, and 10 bases had no gene match. CDR3 in amino acids: CASSFTTSGTYSGELFF. CDR3 DNA: TGTGCCAGCAGCTTCACCACTAGCGGGACTTATTCCGGGGAGCTGTTTTTT.

This clonotype was detected once. A read error may be the cause here, since a much bigger clone is one base away. The rearrangement uses TRBV6-1 and TRBJ2-3; the D gene is possibly TRBD2 (5 bases). V lost 5 bases and J 3 bases, leaving 21 bases between the germline ends. CDR1 and CDR2 from the germline V gene are MNHNS and SASEGT. This CDR3 region has 17 residues. This CDR3 reads CASSFALTSLGTDTQYF. The DNA of the CDR3 is TGTGCCAGCAGTTTTGCGCTTACTAGTTTAGGGACAGATACGCAGTATTTT.

This clonotype was detected only a few times. Given a much more abundant clone one base away, this may be a read error. It is likely a read error, because the conserved phenylalanine at the end of the CDR3 is missing. The rearrangement joins TRBV7-2 to TRBJ1-1, with D unclear. Germline values: CDR1 SGHTA, CDR2 FQGNSA. Between the trimmed V and J ends, which lost 5 bases and 4 bases, there was a span of 11 bases. The CDR3 is 13 amino acids. The CDR3 DNA reads as TGTGCCAGCAGCGCTACGCGTGGCACTGAAGCTTTCCTT. It codes for CASSATRGTEAFL.

This clonotype showed up many times. The genes are TRBV9 and TRBJ2-1, with D tentatively TRBD1 or TRBD2 (5 bases each). V gave up 0 bases and J gave up 0 bases, with 13 bases separating them. The CDR3 runs to 17 residues. Germline V gene data show CDR1 as SGDLS and CDR2 as YYNGEE. For the CDR3, the DNA is TGTGCCAGCAGCGTAGGGGGGATGGGGAGCTCCTACAATGAGCAGTTCTTC. This sequence encodes CASSVGGMGSSYNEQFF.

This clonotype was found once. The V call is TRBV4-3, the J call TRBJ2-7; no firm D call. Trimming took off 0 bases at V and 6 bases at J, with 15 bases between the two ends. The length of the CDR3 is 15 residues. Germline CDR1 is LGHNA and CDR2 is YSLEER. The CDR3 coding sequence is TGCGCCAGCAGCCAAGATCCTGCGAAGAAGGGCGAGCAGTACTTC. This gives the protein CASSQDPAKKGEQYF.

This clonotype occurred many times. The V gene is TRBV7-9, the J gene TRBJ2-5; D is unresolved. The V end lost 2 bases, the J end lost 5 bases, and 9 bases lay between the germline ends. This CDR3 region has 13 residues. Germline CDR1 reads SEHNR; CDR2 reads FQNEAQ (reference sequence). The CDR3 loop reads CASSLMAGETQYF. CDR3 in DNA: TGTGCCAGCAGCTTAATGGCTGGGGAGACCCAGTACTTC.

V gene TRBV6-1 combines with J gene TRBJ2-3; a possible D gene is TRBD2 (5 bases). The CDR3 covers 15 residues. CDR1 and CDR2 from the germline V gene are MNHNS and SASEGT. V lost 6 bases and J 2 bases, leaving 15 bases between the germline ends. The CDR3 coding sequence is TGTGCCAGCAGATTTTTTAGCGAGCCCACAGATACGCAGTATTTT. Its protein product is CASRFFSEPTDTQYF.

This clonotype came up many times. The rearrangement joins TRBV29-1 to TRBJ2-5; TRBD1 matches 8 bases. The CDR3 covers 14 residues. Per germline, CDR1 SQVTM and CDR2 ANQGSEA. Unmatched junction bases numbered 9, after V lost 6 bases and J lost 3 bases. In DNA form, the CDR3 reads TGCAGCGTGGAACAGGGGGGTGTAGAAGAGACCCAGTACTTC. It yields the protein CSVEQGGVEETQYF.

The chain combines TRBV24-1 with TRBJ1-1, with 8 bases matching TRBD1. The CDR3 runs 12 residues. Germline V gene data show CDR1 as KGHDR and CDR2 as SFDVKD. With 11 bases clipped from V and 6 bases from J, the junction kept 7 bases outside the gene matches. CDR3 loop: CASSTGVAEAFF. CDR3 coding DNA: TGTGCCAGCTCGACAGGGGTCGCTGAAGCTTTCTTT.

This clonotype was seen many times. The chain links TRBV7-9 to TRBJ1-4; D ambiguous. Looked up from germline, CDR1 is SEHNR and CDR2 is FQNEAQ (reference sequence). Deletions cut 5 bases from V and 6 bases from J, with 19 bases between. This CDR3 is built from 16 residues. The CDR3, as DNA: TGTGCCAGCAGCATTCCCTTCGATCTGGCCGATGAAAAACTGTTTTTT. It is translated as CASSIPFDLADEKLFF.

The sample holds a few counts of this clonotype. V usage is TRBV5-5 and J usage is TRBJ1-5; D is uncertain. The germline CDR1 and CDR2 sequences are SGHKS and YYEKEE (reference sequence). This CDR3 spans 15 amino acids. Trimming left V 0 bases short and J 6 bases short, with 13 bases between. The DNA of the CDR3 is TGTGCCAGCAGCTTGGCGGCGGACGTGAGTCAGCCCCAGCATTTT. It translates to CASSLAADVSQPQHF.

This clonotype was counted many times. This chain joins TRBV20-1 and TRBJ1-2, with 7 bases lining up with TRBD1. The CDR3 covers 12 residues. Germline V gives CDR1 DFQATT, CDR2 SNEGSKA (reference sequence). V was pared by 5 bases and J by 3 bases, with 3 bases of the junction left unmatched. In DNA form, the CDR3 reads TGCAGTGCTGCAGGGGGATACTATGGCTACACCTTC. Its translation is CSAAGGYYGYTF.

This chain connects TRBV9 to TRBJ2-3; 11 bases agree with TRBD2. CDR1 SGDLS and CDR2 YYNGEE come from the germline V gene. The junction had 7 bases not matched to a gene; V was cut back by 3 bases and J by 1 base. This CDR3 is built from 17 residues. The CDR3 spells CASSGLAGGVGTDTQYF. CDR3 coding DNA: TGTGCCAGCAGCGGGCTAGCGGGAGGAGTAGGCACAGATACGCAGTATTTT.

V usage is TRBV29-1 and J usage is TRBJ2-1; TRBD2 aligns across 8 bases. Germline CDR1 SQVTM, CDR2 ANQGSEA. V shed 7 bases and J 3 bases; nucleotides not matched to a gene: 5. The CDR3 has 13 residues. The DNA of the CDR3 is TGCAGCGCCAGACTAGCGAGCTACAATGAGCAGTTCTTC. This codes for CSARLASYNEQFF.

This clonotype was detected many times. This rearrangement joins TRBV28 to TRBJ1-1, with 12 bases fitting TRBD1. CDR1 is MDHEN, CDR2 SYDVKM, per germline. The CDR3 has 15 amino acids. V shed 8 bases, J shed 1 base, and the junction held 5 bases outside the gene matches. The CDR3 region is CASDGTGGTNTEAFF. CDR3 sequence (DNA): TGTGCCAGCGACGGGACAGGGGGCACGAACACTGAAGCTTTCTTT.

This clonotype was counted between two and nine times. This chain uses TRBV19 with TRBJ2-5; tentative D call: TRBD2 (5 bases). CDR3 size: 13 residues. The V and J ends lost 9 bases and 5 bases respectively, with 16 bases between them. CDR1 and CDR2 from the germline V gene are LNHDA and SQIVND (reference sequence). CDR3 in amino acids: CASSQYGLETQYF. CDR3 nucleotides: TGTGCCAGCAGCCAGTACGGACTTGAGACCCAGTACTTC.

This clonotype was recorded many times. The rearrangement links TRBV2 to TRBJ2-7; 11 bases agree with TRBD1. The CDR3 sequence is 14 residues long. Trimming removed 7 bases from V and 2 bases from J; junction bases left unmatched: 4. Germline loops: CDR1 SNHLY, CDR2 FYNNEI. Here the CDR3 DNA reads TGTGCCAGCAACCCGGGACAGGGGGCCTACGAGCAGTACTTC. Its translation is CASNPGQGAYEQYF.

This clonotype was found many times. The rearrangement links TRBV24-1 to TRBJ2-1; 11 bases line up with TRBD2. The CDR3 sequence is 16 residues long. Per the germline V gene, CDR1 is KGHDR and CDR2 is SFDVKD. V trimming: 3 bases; J trimming: 4 bases; junction bases outside the gene matches: 4. CDR3 in amino acids: CATSDRLAGTYNEQFF. The CDR3, as DNA: TGTGCCACCAGTGATCGACTAGCGGGAACGTACAATGAGCAGTTCTTC.

There are many counts of this clonotype. The gene calls are TRBV20-1 and TRBJ2-1; tentative D call: TRBD2 (5 bases). CDR3 length: 14 amino acids. Germline V gives CDR1 DFQATT, CDR2 SNEGSKA (reference sequence). With 8 bases removed from V and 0 bases from J, the gap between germline ends came to 14 bases. DNA for the CDR3: TGCAGTCCATTAGCGCGAAGCTCCTACAATGAGCAGTTCTTC. This sequence encodes CSPLARSSYNEQFF.

Ten or more counts support this clonotype. DNA of the CDR3: TGTGCCAGCAGTTTACTGTTAGTAGCCGGGACAGGGTCCTACGAGCAGTACTTC. Residues: CASSLLLVAGTGSYEQYF. The chain uses TRBV28 and TRBJ2-7, with 9 bases matching TRBD1. Germline CDR1 MDHEN, CDR2 SYDVKM. The CDR3 runs to 18 residues. Germline trimming cut 2 bases from V and 1 base from J; bases unmatched to any gene: 12.

This clonotype was detected many times. J is TRBJ1-3 and V is TRBV2; 9 bases align to TRBD1. In germline, CDR1 is SNHLY, CDR2 FYNNEI. The CDR3 runs to 15 residues. V lost 1 base and J lost 7; bases outside the gene matches: 5. The CDR3 region is CASSEVTGGENTIYF. CDR3 bases: TGTGCCAGCAGTGAAGTAACAGGGGGCGAGAACACCATATATTTT.

This clonotype appeared a few times. The V call is TRBV20-1, the J call TRBJ1-1; 8 positions match TRBD1. CDR3 length: 12 amino acids. CDR1 DFQATT and CDR2 SNEGSKA come from the germline V gene (reference sequence). J was trimmed by 8 bases and V by 0 bases; bases with no gene match: 2. DNA of the CDR3: TGCAGTGCTAGAGACGGACAGGGAGAAGCTTTCTTT. Protein sequence: CSARDGQGEAFF.

This clonotype was detected a few times. The chain links TRBV7-9 to TRBJ1-2, with D perhaps matching TRBD1 (5 bases). CDR1 is SEHNR, CDR2 FQNEAQ, per germline (reference sequence). V shed 1 base and J shed 3 bases, with 9 bases lying between them. The CDR3 consists of 14 residues. This CDR3 is CASSLGRDHYGYTF. CDR3 sequence (DNA): TGTGCCAGCAGCTTAGGCCGGGACCACTATGGCTACACCTTC. The full variable domain, completed using reference TRBV7-9 and TRBJ1-2, is DTGVSQNPRHKITKRGQNVTFRCDPISEHNRLYWYRQTLGQGPEFLTYFQNEAQLEKSRLLSDRFSAERPKGSFSTLEIQRTEQGDSAMYLCASSLGRDHYGYTFGSGTRLTVV.

This clonotype was counted ten times or more. This sequence joins TRBV2 and TRBJ2-7; 9 bases align to TRBD2. The V and J ends lost 4 bases and 3 bases, in that order; junction bases with no gene match: 4. There are 14 residues in the CDR3. Germline values: CDR1 SNHLY, CDR2 FYNNEI. The CDR3 nucleotides are TGTGCCAGCAGTGGGACTAGCGCTAGCTACGAGCAGTACTTC. Its translation is CASSGTSASYEQYF.

This clonotype was counted many times. V usage is TRBV29-1 and J usage is TRBJ2-1; 7 nucleotides line up with TRBD2. Trimming took 3 bases from V and 10 from J; bases not matched to a gene: 3. The CDR3 covers 11 residues. Germline CDR1 reads SQVTM; CDR2 reads ANQGSEA. The CDR3 DNA is TGCAGCGTTGAGCGGGAGAACGAGCAGTTCTTC. As protein: CSVERENEQFF.

To note about this clonotype: One base away lies a much larger clone, so this may be a sequencing read error. The V call is TRBV20-1, the J call TRBJ2-3; a possible D gene is TRBD1 (5 bases). Near its end, the DNA agrees better with TRBJ1-5, so the J call may be wrong. Germline V gives CDR1 DFQATT, CDR2 SNEGSKA (reference sequence). The CDR3 spans 16 residues. CDR3 protein: CSARGVGTGRADTQHF. DNA for the CDR3: TGCAGTGCTAGAGGAGTTGGGACCGGGAGGGCAGATACGCAGCATTTT.

The chain couples TRBV19 to TRBJ2-7; 10 positions match TRBD2. Germline V gene lookup returns CDR1 LNHDA and CDR2 SQIVND (reference sequence). The CDR3 spans 15 residues. Unmatched junction bases numbered 9, after V lost 5 bases and J lost 5 bases. The chain's CDR3 is CASSPSGLAAHEQYF. The CDR3 nucleotides read TGTGCCAGTAGTCCCAGCGGACTAGCGGCCCACGAGCAGTACTTC.